The clone carrying this TCR beta chain was detected only a few times. This sample stems from a study of post-analysis software for immune sequencing data. cDNA libraries of TCR beta carried unique molecular identifiers. Each CDR3 protein gets one entry after TCRdb re-called the PCR reads with MiXCR. Among hundreds of thousands of distinct CDR3 sequences listed, 44% were seen once. The sequenced sample consisted of blood. This TCR came from a girl aged 10 to 17 with multiple sclerosis.

The DNA of the CDR3 is TGTGCCAGCGGACTGGGGGCTACTCGGGGGGACATTCAGTACTTC. Its protein product is CASGLGATRGDIQYF. The chain recombines TRBV6-1 with TRBJ2-4, with D perhaps TRBD2 (7 bases). The length of the CDR3 is 15 residues. Trimming removed 8 bases at V and 8 bases at J, with 22 bases between. The germline CDR1 and CDR2 sequences are MNHNS and SASEGT.